This TCR beta chain was observed in a study of T cell changes during pregnancy in multiple sclerosis. Repertoires were generated with immunoSEQ multiplex PCR, while TCRdb's copy carries only in-frame clones and drops some. The sample shows approximately 37,000 clones, roughly 93% of them seen only once. This clone was counted a single time. The sequencing here drew on CD4+ T cells from peripheral blood mononuclear cells, taken before pregnancy. The sequence derives from a female donor with multiple sclerosis, enrolled in a pregnancy study.

The CDR3 spells CAWGTGFNEQFF. The CDR3 bases are TGTGCCTGGGGGACAGGTTTCAATGAGCAGTTCTTC. This chain uses TRBV30 with TRBJ2-1; TRBD1 matches at 8 bases. CDR1 is GTSNPN and CDR2 is SVGIG in the germline V gene (reference sequence). Trimming cost V 5 bases and J 6 bases; bases outside gene matches: 3. The CDR3 is made up of 12 amino acids.